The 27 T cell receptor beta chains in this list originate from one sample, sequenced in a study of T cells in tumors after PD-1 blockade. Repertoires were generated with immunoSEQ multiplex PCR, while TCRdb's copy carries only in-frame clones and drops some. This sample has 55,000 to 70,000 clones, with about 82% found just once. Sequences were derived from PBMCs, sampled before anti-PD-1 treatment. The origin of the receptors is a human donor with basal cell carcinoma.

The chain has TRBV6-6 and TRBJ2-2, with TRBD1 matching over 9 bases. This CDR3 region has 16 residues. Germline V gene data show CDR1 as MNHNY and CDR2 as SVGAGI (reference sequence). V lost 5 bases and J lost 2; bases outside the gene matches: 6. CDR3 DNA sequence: TGTGCCAGCAGTCGACGACAGGGGGTTAACACCGGGGAGCTGTTTTTT. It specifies CASSRRQGVNTGELFF.

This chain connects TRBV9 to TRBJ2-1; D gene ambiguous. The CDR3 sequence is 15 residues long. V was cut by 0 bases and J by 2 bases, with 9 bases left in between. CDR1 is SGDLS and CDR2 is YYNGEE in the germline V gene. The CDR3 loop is CASSVDPYPYNEQFF. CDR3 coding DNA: TGTGCCAGCAGCGTAGACCCCTATCCCTACAATGAGCAGTTCTTC.

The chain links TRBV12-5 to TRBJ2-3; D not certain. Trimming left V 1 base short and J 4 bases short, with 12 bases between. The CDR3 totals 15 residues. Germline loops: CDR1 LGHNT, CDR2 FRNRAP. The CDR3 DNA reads TGTGCTAGTGGTTTGGGGCTGAAGACCTCAGATACGCAGTATTTT. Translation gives CASGLGLKTSDTQYF.

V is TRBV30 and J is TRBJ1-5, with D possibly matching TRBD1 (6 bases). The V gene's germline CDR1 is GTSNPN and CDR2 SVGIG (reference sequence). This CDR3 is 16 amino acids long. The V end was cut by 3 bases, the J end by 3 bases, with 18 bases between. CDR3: CAWSRGQGGYNQPQHF. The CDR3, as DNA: TGTGCCTGGAGCCGGGGGCAGGGTGGGTACAATCAGCCCCAGCATTTT.

For the CDR3, the DNA is TGCGCCAGCAGCTTGGGACACCCTGGAAACACCATATATTTT. It yields the protein CASSLGHPGNTIYF. This chain connects TRBV5-1 to TRBJ1-3; no clear D. The CDR3 runs 14 residues. V lost 0 bases and J 2 bases, leaving 6 bases between the germline ends. Germline assignment: CDR1 SGHRS and CDR2 YFSETQ.

CDR3 in amino acids: CASSTDGRRGYTF. In DNA, the CDR3 is TGCGCCAGCAGCACGGACGGCCGAAGGGGCTACACCTTC. The chain links TRBV5-1 to TRBJ1-2; no clear D gene. The germline V gene has CDR1 SGHRS and CDR2 YFSETQ. This CDR3 is 13 amino acids long. Trimming took 4 bases from V and 8 from J, leaving 15 bases between them.

CDR3 coding DNA: TGTGCCAGCAGCTTAAGGGCTAGCGGGGGGGCGAATAATGAGCAGTTCTTC. Protein: CASSLRASGGANNEQFF. The chain has TRBV7-6 and TRBJ2-1; 12 bases align to TRBD2. This CDR3 is 17 amino acids long. Germline V gives CDR1 SGHVS, CDR2 FNYEAQ. Germline trimming cut 2 bases from V and 7 bases from J; bases unmatched to any gene: 9.

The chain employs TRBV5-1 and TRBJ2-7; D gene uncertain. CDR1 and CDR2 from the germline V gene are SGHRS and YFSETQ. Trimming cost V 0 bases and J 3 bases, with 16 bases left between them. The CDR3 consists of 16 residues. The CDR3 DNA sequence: TGCGCCAGCAGCTTGGGACCCTCCGGGCAGGACTACGAGCAGTACTTC. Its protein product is CASSLGPSGQDYEQYF.

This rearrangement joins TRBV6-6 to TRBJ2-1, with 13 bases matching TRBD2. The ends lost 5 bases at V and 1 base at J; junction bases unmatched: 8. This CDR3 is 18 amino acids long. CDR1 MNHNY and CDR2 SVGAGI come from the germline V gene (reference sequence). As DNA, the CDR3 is TGTGCCAGCAGTCCGTCACTAGCGGGGGGGCGTTCCTACAATGAGCAGTTCTTC. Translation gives CASSPSLAGGRSYNEQFF.

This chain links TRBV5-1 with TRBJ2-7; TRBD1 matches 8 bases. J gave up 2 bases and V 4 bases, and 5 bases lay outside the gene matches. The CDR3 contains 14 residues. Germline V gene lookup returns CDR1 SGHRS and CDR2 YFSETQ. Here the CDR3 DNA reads TGCGCCAGCAGCCCTCAGACAGGGGCCTACGAGCAGTACTTC. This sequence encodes CASSPQTGAYEQYF.

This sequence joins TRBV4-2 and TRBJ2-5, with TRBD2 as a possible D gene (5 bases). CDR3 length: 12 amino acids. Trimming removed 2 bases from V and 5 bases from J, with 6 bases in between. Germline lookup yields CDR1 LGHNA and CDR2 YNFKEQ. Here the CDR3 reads CASSQSGETQYF. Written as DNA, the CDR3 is TGTGCCAGCAGCCAATCGGGGGAGACCCAGTACTTC.

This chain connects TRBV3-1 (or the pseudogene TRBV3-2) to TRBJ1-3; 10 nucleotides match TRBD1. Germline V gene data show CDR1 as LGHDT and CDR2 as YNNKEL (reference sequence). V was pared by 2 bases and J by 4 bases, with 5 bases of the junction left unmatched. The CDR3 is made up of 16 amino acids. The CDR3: CASSQRTGGSGNTIYF. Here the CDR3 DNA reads TGTGCCAGCAGCCAAAGGACAGGGGGATCAGGAAACACCATATATTTT.

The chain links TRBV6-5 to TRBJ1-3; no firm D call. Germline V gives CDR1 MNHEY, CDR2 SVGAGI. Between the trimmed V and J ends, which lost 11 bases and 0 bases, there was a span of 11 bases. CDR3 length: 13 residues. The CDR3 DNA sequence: TGTGCCTCAACAGTAGGCTCTGGAAACACCATATATTTT. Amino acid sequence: CASTVGSGNTIYF.

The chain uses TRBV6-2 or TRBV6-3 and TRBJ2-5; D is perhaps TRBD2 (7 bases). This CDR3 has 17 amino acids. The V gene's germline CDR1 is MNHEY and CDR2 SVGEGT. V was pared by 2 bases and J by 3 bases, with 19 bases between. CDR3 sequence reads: CASSYPTVGGAKETQYF. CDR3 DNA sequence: TGTGCCAGCAGTTACCCGACCGTAGGGGGGGCGAAAGAGACCCAGTACTTC.

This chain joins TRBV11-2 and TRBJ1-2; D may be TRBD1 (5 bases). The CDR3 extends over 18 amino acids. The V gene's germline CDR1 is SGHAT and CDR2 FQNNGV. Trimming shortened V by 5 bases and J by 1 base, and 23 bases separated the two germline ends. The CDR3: CASSPIRGAKKHNYGYTF. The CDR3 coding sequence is TGTGCCAGCAGCCCAATACGGGGCGCGAAGAAACATAACTATGGCTACACCTTC.

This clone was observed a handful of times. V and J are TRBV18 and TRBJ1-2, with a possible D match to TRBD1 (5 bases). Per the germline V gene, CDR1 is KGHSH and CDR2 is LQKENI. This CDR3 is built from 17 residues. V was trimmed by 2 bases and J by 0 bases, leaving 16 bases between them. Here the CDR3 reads CASSPLTATDPNYGYTF. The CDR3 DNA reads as TGTGCCAGCTCACCATTGACAGCTACAGACCCTAACTATGGCTACACCTTC.

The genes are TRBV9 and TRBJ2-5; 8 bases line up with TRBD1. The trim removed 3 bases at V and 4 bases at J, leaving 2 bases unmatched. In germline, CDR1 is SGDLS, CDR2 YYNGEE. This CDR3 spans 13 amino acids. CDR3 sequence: CASSATGGETQYF. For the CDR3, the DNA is TGTGCCAGCAGCGCAACAGGGGGAGAGACCCAGTACTTC.

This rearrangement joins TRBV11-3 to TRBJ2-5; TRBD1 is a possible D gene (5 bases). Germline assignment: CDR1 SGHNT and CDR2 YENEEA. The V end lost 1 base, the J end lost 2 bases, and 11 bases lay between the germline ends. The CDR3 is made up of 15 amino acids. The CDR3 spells CASSLGGPGQETQYF. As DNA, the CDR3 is TGTGCCAGCAGCTTAGGAGGCCCAGGGCAAGAGACCCAGTACTTC.

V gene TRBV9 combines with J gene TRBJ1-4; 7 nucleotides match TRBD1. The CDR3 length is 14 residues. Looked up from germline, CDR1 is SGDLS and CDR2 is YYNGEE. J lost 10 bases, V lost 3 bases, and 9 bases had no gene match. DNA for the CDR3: TGTGCCAGCAGCGCCGACAGGGCGATGGGAAAACTGTTTTTT. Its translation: CASSADRAMGKLFF.

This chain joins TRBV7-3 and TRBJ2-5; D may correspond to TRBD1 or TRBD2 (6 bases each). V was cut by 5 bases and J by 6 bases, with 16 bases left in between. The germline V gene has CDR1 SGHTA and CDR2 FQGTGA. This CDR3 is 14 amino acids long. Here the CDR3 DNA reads TGTGCCAGCAGCCCCTTGGGGGGCATACAGACCCAGTACTTC. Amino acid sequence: CASSPLGGIQTQYF.

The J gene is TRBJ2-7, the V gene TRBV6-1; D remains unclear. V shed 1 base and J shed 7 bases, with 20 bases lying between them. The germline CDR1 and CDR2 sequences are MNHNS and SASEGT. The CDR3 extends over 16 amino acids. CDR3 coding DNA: TGTGCCAGCAGTGAAGAAACCCTAATCCGGGTCTGGGAGCAGTACTTC. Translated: CASSEETLIRVWEQYF.

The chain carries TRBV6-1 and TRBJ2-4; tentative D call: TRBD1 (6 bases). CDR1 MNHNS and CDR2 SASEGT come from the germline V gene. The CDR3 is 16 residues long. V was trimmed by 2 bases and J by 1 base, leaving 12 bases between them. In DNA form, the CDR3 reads TGTGCCAGCAGTGAACAAGTGGGGGCGGCCAAAAACATTCAGTACTTC. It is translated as CASSEQVGAAKNIQYF.

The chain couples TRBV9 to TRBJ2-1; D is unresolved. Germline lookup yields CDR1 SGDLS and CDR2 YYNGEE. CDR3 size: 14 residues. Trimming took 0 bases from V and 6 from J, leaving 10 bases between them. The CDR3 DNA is TGTGCCAGCAGCGTAGATCTAGGTCGCAATGAGCAGTTCTTC. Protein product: CASSVDLGRNEQFF.

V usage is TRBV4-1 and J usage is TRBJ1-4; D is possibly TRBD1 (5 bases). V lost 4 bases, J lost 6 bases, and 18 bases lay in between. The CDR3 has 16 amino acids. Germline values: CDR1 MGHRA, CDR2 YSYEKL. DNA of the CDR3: TGCGCCAGCAGCCTCCGGGACCTAAACGTGGATGAAAAACTGTTTTTT. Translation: CASSLRDLNVDEKLFF.

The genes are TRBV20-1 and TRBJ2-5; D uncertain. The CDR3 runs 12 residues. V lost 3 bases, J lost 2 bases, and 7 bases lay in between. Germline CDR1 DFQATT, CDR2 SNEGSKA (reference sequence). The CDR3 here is CSASKDQETQYF. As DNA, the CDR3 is TGCAGTGCTAGTAAGGATCAAGAGACCCAGTACTTC.

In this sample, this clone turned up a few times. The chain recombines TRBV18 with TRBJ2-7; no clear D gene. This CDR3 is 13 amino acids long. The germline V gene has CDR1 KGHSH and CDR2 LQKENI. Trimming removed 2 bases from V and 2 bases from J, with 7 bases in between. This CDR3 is CASSPGRTYEQYF. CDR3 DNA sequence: TGTGCCAGCTCACCAGGCAGAACCTACGAGCAGTACTTC.

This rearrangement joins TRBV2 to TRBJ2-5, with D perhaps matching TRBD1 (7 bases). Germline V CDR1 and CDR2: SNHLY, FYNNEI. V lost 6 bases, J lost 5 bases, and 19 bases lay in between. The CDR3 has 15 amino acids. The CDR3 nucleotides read TGTGCCAGCAGGGTATCCAGGGGGACTGGCGAGACCCAGTACTTC. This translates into CASRVSRGTGETQYF.